The 7 T cell receptor beta chains in this list originate from one sample, sequenced in a study of T cell repertoires in cytomegalovirus infection. No antigen has been identified for these receptors. TCRdb called the reads again in MiXCR, with one record for every CDR3 protein. The sample yields around 710,000 distinct CDR3 sequences, roughly 29% seen once. Sequencing was performed on cultured CD8+ T cells from PBMCs, taken from culture after CMV antigen stimulation. The receptors originated from a human donor in good health (CMV status not recorded). Some clones in this sample may be carry-over from other donors' samples.

This clonotype was counted many times. V is TRBV7-8 and J is TRBJ1-1; the match to TRBD1 covers 10 bases. CDR1 and CDR2 (germline): SGHVS, FQNEAQ. There are 15 residues in the CDR3. J lost 3 bases, V lost 2 bases, and 3 bases had no gene match. The CDR3 loop reads CASSLWGTGDTEAFF. Here the CDR3 DNA reads TGTGCCAGCAGCTTATGGGGGACAGGGGACACTGAAGCTTTCTTT.

The V call is TRBV4-1, the J call TRBJ2-7; 8 bases fit TRBD2. The CDR3 totals 15 residues. The germline V gene encodes CDR1 MGHRA and CDR2 YSYEKL. The V gene end was trimmed by 0 bases and the J gene end by 7 bases; junction bases not matched to a gene: 8. The CDR3: CASSQDTSGGPEQYV. The CDR3 DNA is TGCGCCAGCAGCCAAGATACCAGCGGGGGACCTGAGCAGTACGTC.

A few counts support this clonotype. The chain carries TRBV7-6 and TRBJ2-1; 8 nucleotides match TRBD2. This CDR3 contains 14 residues. J was trimmed by 9 bases and V by 5 bases; bases with no gene match: 9. Germline loops: CDR1 SGHVS, CDR2 FNYEAQ. The CDR3 protein is CASSPNQRESEQFF. CDR3 DNA: TGTGCCAGCAGCCCCAACCAGCGGGAGAGTGAGCAGTTCTTC.

This clonotype has a handful of counts. The genes are TRBV4-1 and TRBJ1-5, with 10 nucleotides matching TRBD1. V lost 4 bases and J lost 8; bases outside the gene matches: 5. CDR1 and CDR2 (germline): MGHRA, YSYEKL. The length of the CDR3 is 14 residues. This CDR3 reads CASSPGQGMEPQHF. The DNA of the CDR3 is TGCGCCAGCAGCCCGGGACAGGGGATGGAGCCCCAGCATTTT.

This chain uses TRBV19 with TRBJ2-2; 14 bases map to TRBD2. V trimming: 7 bases; J trimming: 6 bases; junction bases outside the gene matches: 7. CDR3 length equals 16 residues. The germline CDR1 and CDR2 sequences are LNHDA and SQIVND (reference sequence). The CDR3 nucleotides are TGTGCCAGTATGGAGACTAGCGGGGGGGTGTCCGGGGAGCTGTTTTTT. Protein sequence: CASMETSGGVSGELFF.

With respect to this clonotype: With a much larger clone just one base away, this may be a read error. CDR3 region: CASSLGMGNKQFF. For the CDR3, the DNA is TGTGCCAGCAGCTTGGGGATGGGCAATAAGCAGTTCTTC. This chain joins TRBV7-8 and TRBJ2-1; unclear D gene. This CDR3 contains 13 residues. The germline V gene encodes CDR1 SGHVS and CDR2 FQNEAQ. Filled out from reference TRBV7-8 and TRBJ2-1, the complete variable domain reads GAGVSQSPRYKVAKRGQDVALRCDPISGHVSLFWYQQALGQGPEFLTYFQNEAQLDKSGLPSDRFFAERPEGSVSTLKIQRTQQEDSAVYLCASSLGMGNKQFFGPGTRLTVL.

The chain carries TRBV7-9 and TRBJ2-7; D unresolved. With 3 bases removed from V and 0 bases from J, the gap between germline ends came to 9 bases. The germline CDR1 and CDR2 sequences are SEHNR and FQNEAQ (reference sequence). This CDR3 spans 14 amino acids. The CDR3 is CASSFDGNSYEQYF. The CDR3 DNA follows: TGTGCCAGCAGCTTCGACGGTAACTCCTACGAGCAGTACTTC.